This T cell receptor beta chain was documented in a study of identical twins. The CDR3 extends over 14 amino acids. V gave up 9 bases and J gave up 3 bases; unmatched junction bases: 11. This clonotype occurred many times. TCRdb re-called the 5' RACE reads with MiXCR, one entry per CDR3 protein. The sample shows a few hundred thousand distinct CDR3 sequences, around 8.8% of them seen only once. A further study also used this sample, focusing on yellow fever vaccine responses in identical twins.

The sequencing input was CD8+ T cells sorted from blood. The rearrangement joins TRBV12-3 or TRBV12-4 to TRBJ2-7; 7 positions match TRBD2. The clonotype originates from a woman under 30 in good health. CDR3 coding DNA: TGTGCCAGTGCGGGAGCCAGTATAGGCTACGAGCAGTACTTC. This gives the protein CASAGASIGYEQYF.